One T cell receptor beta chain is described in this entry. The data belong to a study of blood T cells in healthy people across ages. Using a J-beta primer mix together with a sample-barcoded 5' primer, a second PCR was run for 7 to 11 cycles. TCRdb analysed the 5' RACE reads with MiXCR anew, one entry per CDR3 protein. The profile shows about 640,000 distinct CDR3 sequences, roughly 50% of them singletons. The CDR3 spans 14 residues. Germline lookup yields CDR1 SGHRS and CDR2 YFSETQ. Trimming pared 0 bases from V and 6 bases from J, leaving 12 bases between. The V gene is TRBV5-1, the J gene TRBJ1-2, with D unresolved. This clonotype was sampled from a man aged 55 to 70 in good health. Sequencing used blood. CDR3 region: CASSLEGSLDGYTF. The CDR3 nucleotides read TGCGCCAGCAGCTTGGAGGGATCCCTCGATGGCTACACCTTC.